The present TCR beta chain was sequenced within a study of blood T cells in healthy people across ages. V gave up 3 bases and J gave up 6 bases; unmatched junction bases: 2. The CDR3 extends over 13 amino acids. CDR1 and CDR2 (germline): MGHDK, SYGVNS. Together with a sample-barcoded 5' primer, a J-beta primer mix was included in a second PCR lasting roughly 6 to 12 cycles. TCRdb independently ran MiXCR on the 5' RACE reads; one entry per CDR3 protein. The data show approximately 770,000 distinct CDR3 sequences, 58% seen once. Source material: blood. J is TRBJ2-1 and V is TRBV25-1; 7 bases align to TRBD2. This clonotype originated in a man aged 25-40 years in good health. CDR3 nucleotides: TGTGCCAGCAGTGAGAGCGGGGTCAATGAGCAGTTCTTC. Translating gives CASSESGVNEQFF.